The clone carrying this T cell receptor (beta chain) was observed a few times. Antigen: not known. Sample time point: patch test 3, about 24 weeks after DPC sensitization. Treatment specified: therapeutic diphenylcyclopropenone sensitization with weekly scalp DPC. Total RNA extraction was carried out from unfractionated whole blood. The CDR3 consists of 15 residues. Germline V gene sequence: CDR1 SQVTM, CDR2 ANQGSEA. With 0 bases clipped from V and 2 bases from J, the junction kept 3 bases outside the gene matches. The record originates from a study of human T cells and chemical hapten exposure. Across the study: DPC 0.01% went on the upper back by patch test, with reading at 6 days. The patient population, which was mostly female, had alopecia areata, totalis or universalis.

Overall study findings and caveats: Sensitization with DPC brought no change to TCRs above 1 in 1000 in frequency.

Each CDR3 protein gets one entry after TCRdb re-called the RACE reads with MiXCR. This sample has over 65,000 distinct CDR3 sequences, with around 10% found just once. The receptor comes from a woman between 50 and 59 years old with alopecia areata. Some clones in this sample may be carry-over from other donors' samples. The input for sequencing was whole blood, taken in connection with sensitization to the hapten diphenylcyclopropenone (DPC). J is TRBJ1-4 and V is TRBV29-1; 7 bases are shared with TRBD1. Here the CDR3 DNA reads TGCAGCGTTGAAGAGGGCAGGGGGACTAATGAAAAACTGTTTTTT. It codes for CSVEEGRGTNEKLFF.